These 21 T cell receptor beta chains were sequenced from one sample in a study of blood T cell repertoires in COVID-19. The method was immunoSEQ multiplex PCR; TCRdb's version includes in-frame clones alone and lacks a portion of them. The sample shows tens of thousands of clones, approximately 78% of them seen only once. The sequenced sample was peripheral blood. The source of these receptors is a human donor in a cohort sampled during active or convalescent COVID-19.

Only one count was recorded for this clone. The chain employs TRBV7-9 and TRBJ1-6; 9 bases are shared with TRBD1. In germline, CDR1 is SEHNR, CDR2 FQNEAQ (reference sequence). The CDR3 spans 16 residues. J was trimmed by 7 bases and V by 5 bases; bases with no gene match: 9. The CDR3 sequence is CASSLYTGTGNSPLHF. As DNA, the CDR3 is TGTGCCAGCAGCCTCTACACCGGGACAGGGAATTCACCCCTCCACTTT.

The chain has TRBV7-3 and TRBJ2-5, with 8 positions matching TRBD2. This CDR3 has 14 residues. The V segment lost 1 base and the J segment 4 bases; nucleotides outside the gene matches: 2. Per germline, CDR1 SGHTA and CDR2 FQGTGA. The DNA for the CDR3 is TGTGCCAGCAGCTTAAACGGGGGGGCAGAGACCCAGTACTTC. Translating gives CASSLNGGAETQYF.

This sequence joins TRBV7-9 and TRBJ2-3; TRBD2 aligns across 9 bases. J lost 0 bases, V lost 4 bases, and 5 bases had no gene match. Germline CDR1 is SEHNR and CDR2 is FQNEAQ (reference sequence). CDR3 length equals 16 residues. CDR3 bases: TGTGCCAGCAGCTCCACTCTAGCGGGGAGCACAGATACGCAGTATTTT. Its protein product is CASSSTLAGSTDTQYF.

J is TRBJ1-2 and V is TRBV6-1; 9 positions agree with TRBD1. V trimming: 2 bases; J trimming: 8 bases; junction bases outside the gene matches: 6. Germline CDR1 MNHNS, CDR2 SASEGT. This CDR3 contains 14 residues. CDR3 loop: CASSEWTGESGYTF. DNA for the CDR3: TGTGCCAGCAGTGAATGGACAGGGGAGAGCGGCTACACCTTC.

V usage is TRBV24-1 and J usage is TRBJ2-5, with 7 nucleotides matching TRBD1. The CDR3 is 16 residues long. In germline, CDR1 is KGHDR, CDR2 SFDVKD. J lost 3 bases, V lost 4 bases, and 10 bases had no gene match. For the CDR3, the DNA is TGTGCCACCAGTGAAACCCCGGGACAGCAGAAAGAGACCCAGTACTTC. Its translation: CATSETPGQQKETQYF.

This chain connects TRBV9 to TRBJ1-4, with a tentative D call TRBD1 (6 bases). This CDR3 contains 15 residues. With 2 bases removed from V and 2 bases from J, the gap between germline ends came to 10 bases. Germline values: CDR1 SGDLS, CDR2 YYNGEE. The CDR3 loop reads CASSVSGQTNEKLFF. The CDR3 DNA sequence: TGTGCCAGCAGCGTTTCAGGACAGACTAATGAAAAACTGTTTTTT. The whole variable domain, remainder taken from reference TRBV9 and TRBJ1-4, is DSGVTQTPKHLITATGQRVTLRCSPRSGDLSVYWYQQSLDQGLQFLIQYYNGEERAKGNILERFSAQQFPDLHSELNLSSLELGDSALYFCASSVSGQTNEKLFFGSGTQLSVL.

This rearrangement joins TRBV5-4 to TRBJ2-7, with TRBD1 identical over 9 bases. The CDR3 is 14 residues long. Germline V lookup: CDR1 SGHNT, CDR2 YYREEE (reference sequence). Germline trimming cut 5 bases from V and 4 bases from J; bases unmatched to any gene: 7. CDR3 DNA: TGTGCCAGCAGTTCCGGGACAGGGCGTTACGAGCAGTACTTC. This translates into CASSSGTGRYEQYF.

This chain links TRBV28 with TRBJ2-7; 12 nucleotides align to TRBD1. The V gene end was trimmed by 6 bases and the J gene end by 5 bases; junction bases not matched to a gene: 11. The CDR3 runs 16 residues. In germline, CDR1 is MDHEN, CDR2 SYDVKM. CDR3 bases: TGTGCCAGCAGCGCTCTATTTGGGACAGGGGGCCACGAGCAGTACTTC. This encodes CASSALFGTGGHEQYF.

This clone was counted between two and nine times. The chain uses TRBV30 and TRBJ1-1; 9 bases fit TRBD1. The germline V gene encodes CDR1 GTSNPN and CDR2 SVGIG (reference sequence). This CDR3 spans 13 amino acids. J gave up 1 base and V 3 bases, and 0 bases lay outside the gene matches. The DNA for the CDR3 is TGTGCCTGGAGGGGACAGGGGAACACTGAAGCTTTCTTT. This translates into CAWRGQGNTEAFF. The full variable domain, with the rest looked up from reference TRBV30 and TRBJ1-1, is SQTIHQWPATLVQPVGSPLSLECTVEGTSNPNLYWYRQAAGRGLQLLFYSVGIGQISSEVPQNLSASRPQDRQFILSSKKLLLSDSGFYLCAWRGQGNTEAFFGQGTRLTVV.

The V and J genes are TRBV7-9 and TRBJ2-5, with unresolved D. Trimming pared 8 bases from V and 10 bases from J, leaving 14 bases between. The V gene's germline CDR1 is SEHNR and CDR2 FQNEAQ (reference sequence). CDR3 length: 11 amino acids. The CDR3 nucleotides are TGTGCCAGCGGCGGTAAGAGCGACCAGTACTTC. Translated, it gives CASGGKSDQYF.

This chain joins TRBV3-1 (or the pseudogene TRBV3-2) and TRBJ1-4, with D tentatively TRBD1 (5 bases). The CDR3 has 16 amino acids. The germline V gene has CDR1 LGHDT and CDR2 YNNKEL (reference sequence). V was shortened by 0 bases and J by 3 bases, with 11 bases between the two germline ends. CDR3 nucleotide sequence: TGTGCCAGCAGCCAAGATTGGGGCAGGGCTAATGAAAAACTGTTTTTT. Residues: CASSQDWGRANEKLFF.

The chain links TRBV2 to TRBJ1-1; TRBD1 matches at 7 bases. V lost 7 bases and J lost 1; bases outside the gene matches: 3. Per the germline V gene, CDR1 is SNHLY and CDR2 is FYNNEI. The CDR3 consists of 13 residues. CDR3 loop: CASKGQWNTEAFF. CDR3 nucleotide sequence: TGTGCCAGCAAGGGACAGTGGAACACTGAAGCTTTCTTT. The variable domain in full, completed from reference TRBV2 and TRBJ1-1, reads EPEVTQTPSHQVTQMGQEVILRCVPISNHLYFYWYRQILGQKVEFLVSFYNNEISEKSEIFDDQFSVERPDGSNFTLKIRSTKLEDSAMYFCASKGQWNTEAFFGQGTRLTVV.

This chain links TRBV5-1 with TRBJ2-5, with D perhaps matching TRBD2 (5 bases). The CDR3 covers 12 residues. Germline CDR1 SGHRS, CDR2 YFSETQ. V gave up 6 bases and J gave up 5 bases, with 11 bases separating them. As DNA, the CDR3 is TGCGCCAGCACAAAGGGAGAGGAGACCCAGTACTTC. Encoded protein: CASTKGEETQYF.

The chain joins TRBV19 to TRBJ1-3; weak D call: TRBD1 (6 bases). CDR3 size: 15 residues. Deletions cut 4 bases from V and 5 bases from J, with 15 bases between. Per germline, CDR1 LNHDA and CDR2 SQIVND (reference sequence). The CDR3 sequence is CASSTSGTPRNTIYF. The CDR3 region has the DNA TGTGCCAGTAGTACGTCCGGGACACCCCGAAACACCATATATTTT.

The chain employs TRBV6-2 or TRBV6-3 and TRBJ1-5; 10 bases line up with TRBD1. Germline lookup yields CDR1 MNHEY and CDR2 SVGEGT. The CDR3 has 19 amino acids. V lost 2 bases and J lost 7; bases outside the gene matches: 17. This chain's CDR3 is CASSYDRGRTGGARQPQHF. CDR3 sequence (DNA): TGTGCCAGCAGTTACGATCGTGGCCGGACAGGGGGGGCAAGGCAGCCCCAGCATTTT.

The table lists this clone with a few counts. V and J are TRBV4-2 and TRBJ2-7; no reliable D call. V was trimmed by 0 bases and J by 0 bases, leaving 12 bases between them. The CDR3 length is 16 residues. Germline values: CDR1 LGHNA, CDR2 YNFKEQ. In nucleotides, the CDR3 is TGTGCCAGCAGCCAAGAGTCGACACCGAGCTCCTACGAGCAGTACTTC. Protein product: CASSQESTPSSYEQYF.

The chain uses TRBV14 and TRBJ1-1; D is undetermined. CDR1 SGHDN and CDR2 FVKESK come from the germline V gene. The CDR3 spans 14 residues. V was clipped by 4 bases and J by 3 bases, with 12 bases between them. The CDR3 bases are TGTGCCAGCAGCCCCGCGGATTATTACACTGAAGCTTTCTTT. Its protein product is CASSPADYYTEAFF. Drawing the rest from reference TRBV14 and TRBJ1-1, the complete variable domain is EAGVTQFPSHSVIEKGQTVTLRCDPISGHDNLYWYRRVMGKEIKFLLHFVKESKQDESGMPNNRFLAERTGGTYSTLKVQPAELEDSGVYFCASSPADYYTEAFFGQGTRLTVV.

This clone appeared a single time. The V call is TRBV19, the J call TRBJ2-7; no reliable D call. The germline V gene has CDR1 LNHDA and CDR2 SQIVND (reference sequence). The CDR3 sequence is 14 residues long. Deletions cut 6 bases from V and 0 bases from J, with 12 bases between. The CDR3 DNA reads as TGTGCCAGTAGAACGCGGTCAAGCTCCTACGAGCAGTACTTC. Encoded protein: CASRTRSSSYEQYF.

The V and J genes are TRBV5-4 and TRBJ1-1; maybe TRBD1 (6 bases). The germline CDR1 and CDR2 sequences are SGHNT and YYREEE (reference sequence). V dropped 0 bases and J dropped 2 bases, with 11 bases sitting between them. The CDR3 runs to 15 residues. The CDR3 region is CASSLDRVSNTEAFF. In DNA, the CDR3 is TGTGCCAGCAGCTTGGACAGGGTTTCTAACACTGAAGCTTTCTTT.

This clone has a handful of counts. The rearrangement links TRBV5-5 to TRBJ2-7; D unresolved. The CDR3 length is 13 residues. Trimming cost V 1 base and J 4 bases, with 9 bases left between them. From germline, CDR1 is SGHKS and CDR2 YYEKEE (reference sequence). The CDR3 DNA sequence: TGTGCCAGCAGCTTGAACGGGTGGTACGAGCAGTACTTC. It is translated as CASSLNGWYEQYF.

This rearrangement joins TRBV24-1 to TRBJ2-3; 10 bases are shared with TRBD2. Germline values: CDR1 KGHDR, CDR2 SFDVKD. The CDR3 loop spans 17 amino acids. Unmatched junction bases numbered 3, after V lost 0 bases and J lost 1 base. CDR3 nucleotide sequence: TGTGCCACCAGTGATTTGTGGCTAGCGGGAGGCACAGATACGCAGTATTTT. Translated, it gives CATSDLWLAGGTDTQYF.